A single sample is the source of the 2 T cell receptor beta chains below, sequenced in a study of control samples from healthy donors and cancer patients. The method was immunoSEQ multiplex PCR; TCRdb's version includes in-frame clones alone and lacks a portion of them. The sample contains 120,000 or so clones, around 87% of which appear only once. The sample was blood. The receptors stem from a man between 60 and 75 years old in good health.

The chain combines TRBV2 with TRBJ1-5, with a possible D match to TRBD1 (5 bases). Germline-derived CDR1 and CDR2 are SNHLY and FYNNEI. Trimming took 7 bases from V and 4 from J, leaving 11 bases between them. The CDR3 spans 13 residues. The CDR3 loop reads CASIRTQNQPQHF. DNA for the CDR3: TGTGCCAGCATTAGGACACAAAATCAGCCCCAGCATTTT.

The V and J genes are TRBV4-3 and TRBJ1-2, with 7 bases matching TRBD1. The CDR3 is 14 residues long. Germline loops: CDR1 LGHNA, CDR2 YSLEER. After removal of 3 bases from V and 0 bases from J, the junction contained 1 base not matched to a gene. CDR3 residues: CASSQQGANYGYTF. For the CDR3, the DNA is TGCGCCAGCAGCCAGCAGGGGGCTAACTATGGCTACACCTTC.